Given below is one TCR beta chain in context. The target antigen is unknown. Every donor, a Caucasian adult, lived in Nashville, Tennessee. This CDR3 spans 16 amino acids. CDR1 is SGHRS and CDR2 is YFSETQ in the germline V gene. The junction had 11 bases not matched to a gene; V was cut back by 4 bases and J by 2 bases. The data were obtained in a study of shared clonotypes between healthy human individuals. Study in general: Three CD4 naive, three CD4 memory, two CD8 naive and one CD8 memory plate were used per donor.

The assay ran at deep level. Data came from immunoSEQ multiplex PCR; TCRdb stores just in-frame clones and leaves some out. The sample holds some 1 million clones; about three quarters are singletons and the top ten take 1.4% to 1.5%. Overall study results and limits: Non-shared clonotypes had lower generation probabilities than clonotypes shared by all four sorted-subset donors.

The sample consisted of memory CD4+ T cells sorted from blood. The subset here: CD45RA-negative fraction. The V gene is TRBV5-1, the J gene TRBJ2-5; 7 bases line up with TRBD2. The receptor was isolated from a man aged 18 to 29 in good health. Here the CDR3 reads CASSASGGTGQETQYF. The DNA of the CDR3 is TGCGCCAGCAGCGCATCGGGAGGTACTGGGCAAGAGACCCAGTACTTC.